This entry describes one TCR beta chain. The sample belongs to a study of CD4 T cells in relation to SARS-CoV-2 and coronaviruses. Study context: Shared crossreactive spike epitopes were mapped to their HLA restriction.

Unexposed donor CD4+ T cells date from about 2011-2018, before the COVID-19 pandemic. Deep TCR-beta sequencing used DNA from uncultured naive and memory CD4+ T cells. Clones were sequenced by immunoSEQ multiplex PCR, and TCRdb holds only the in-frame ones, with some missing. The sample shows nearly 70,000 clones, approximately 93% of them seen only once. CDR1 MNHEY and CDR2 SVGAGI come from the germline V gene. The V end lost 7 bases, the J end lost 4 bases, and 17 bases lay between the germline ends. The CDR3 has 15 residues. The source is a human donor in good health. V gene TRBV6-5 combines with J gene TRBJ1-3; D gene uncertain. The sequenced sample consisted of naive CD4+ T cells from PBMCs. Stated subset: naive CD4+ T cells isolated by negative enrichment. This CDR3 reads CASIPDLTTGNTIYF. The CDR3 DNA reads as TGTGCCAGCATCCCCGACCTTACCACCGGAAACACCATATATTTT.